This passage covers 13 T cell receptor beta chains from one sample sequenced in a study of control samples from healthy donors and cancer patients. The data were produced by immunoSEQ multiplex PCR, yet TCRdb's version contains in-frame clones alone and is incomplete. The top ten hold around 5.7% of the sample, which has roughly 80,000 clones, nearly 90% seen once. The source material was blood. The receptors shown here come from a woman aged 50 to 65 in good health.

The chain employs TRBV29-1 and TRBJ1-2; D not certain. The CDR3 contains 9 residues. Per germline, CDR1 SQVTM and CDR2 ANQGSEA. Trimming took off 5 bases at V and 7 bases at J, with 5 bases between the two ends. The CDR3 spells CSVLGGYTF. In DNA form, the CDR3 reads TGCAGCGTTCTTGGTGGCTACACCTTC.

The chain links TRBV5-4 to TRBJ2-3; D perhaps matches TRBD2 (6 bases). V was shortened by 1 base and J by 2 bases, with 8 bases between the two germline ends. Germline V lookup: CDR1 SGHNT, CDR2 YYREEE (reference sequence). The CDR3 runs to 14 residues. The CDR3 sequence: CASSLRGTTDTQYF. In nucleotides, the CDR3 is TGTGCCAGCAGCTTGCGCGGGACCACAGATACGCAGTATTTT.

This chain joins TRBV30 and TRBJ1-1, with no clear D. The germline V and J ends were trimmed by 5 bases and 1 base, with 5 bases remaining between them. The CDR3 runs 11 residues. The germline V gene has CDR1 GTSNPN and CDR2 SVGIG (reference sequence). CDR3 coding DNA: TGTGCCTGGGGAGGGAACACTGAAGCTTTCTTT. This translates into CAWGGNTEAFF.

This chain links TRBV20-1 with TRBJ2-3, with no clear D. Deletions cut 3 bases from V and 1 base from J, with 14 bases between. This CDR3 has 15 amino acids. Germline CDR1 DFQATT, CDR2 SNEGSKA (reference sequence). CDR3 sequence reads: CSASLAVLGTDTQYF. CDR3 in DNA: TGCAGTGCTAGTCTCGCGGTACTGGGCACAGATACGCAGTATTTT.

This chain joins TRBV11-2 and TRBJ1-2; D might be TRBD1 (6 bases). Germline lookup yields CDR1 SGHAT and CDR2 FQNNGV. V gave up 6 bases and J gave up 4 bases, with 18 bases separating them. The CDR3 runs 15 residues. The CDR3, as DNA: TGTGCCAGCAGTAACACAGGGTCCCGAGTCTATGGCTACACCTTC. Its protein product is CASSNTGSRVYGYTF.

This chain links TRBV18 with TRBJ1-1; 8 bases are shared with TRBD1. Germline loops: CDR1 KGHSH, CDR2 LQKENI. The J segment lost 4 bases and the V segment lost 2 bases, leaving 6 bases of the junction unmatched. The CDR3 sequence is 15 residues long. The CDR3 loop is CASSPTTGGGTEAFF. In nucleotides, the CDR3 is TGTGCCAGCTCACCAACAACAGGGGGTGGCACTGAAGCTTTCTTT.

Of note for this clone: Within the sample, other DNA sequences also encode this same CDR3. The rearrangement joins TRBV12-3 or TRBV12-4 to TRBJ1-2; D is unresolved. V lost 2 bases and J lost 5, with 6 bases in between. The CDR3 runs 12 residues. CDR3 residues: CASSLSAYGYTF. CDR3 bases: TGTGCCAGCAGTTTAAGTGCTTATGGCTACACCTTC.

This chain joins TRBV4-1 and TRBJ2-1, with 11 nucleotides matching TRBD2. V shed 1 base, J shed 9 bases, and the junction held 11 bases outside the gene matches. Germline values: CDR1 MGHRA, CDR2 YSYEKL. The CDR3 is 17 residues long. The CDR3 nucleotides read TGCGCCAGCAGCCAAGTTTCGCTAGCGGGGGGCTCTGGTGAGCAGTTCTTC. Its translation: CASSQVSLAGGSGEQFF.

This clone was seen more than once but under ten times. The rearrangement links TRBV5-1 to TRBJ2-7; D unresolved. From germline, CDR1 is SGHRS and CDR2 YFSETQ. V shed 4 bases and J shed 5 bases, with 7 bases lying between them. The CDR3 loop spans 11 amino acids. CDR3 sequence (DNA): TGCGCCAGCAGCGAACACGACGAGCAGTACTTC. Its translation: CASSEHDEQYF.

The rearrangement uses TRBV19 and TRBJ2-3; D is uncertain. CDR3 size: 14 residues. V lost 7 bases and J lost 0, with 11 bases in between. CDR1 LNHDA and CDR2 SQIVND come from the germline V gene (reference sequence). CDR3 nucleotide sequence: TGTGCCAGTACAGAAGTTTATAGCACAGATACGCAGTATTTT. Its translation: CASTEVYSTDTQYF.

The V and J genes are TRBV27 and TRBJ1-4; D unclear. V was cut by 5 bases and J by 8 bases, with 12 bases left in between. This CDR3 is 13 amino acids long. Germline V CDR1 and CDR2: MNHEY, SMNVEV (reference sequence). The CDR3 DNA sequence: TGTGCCAGCAGTAACGAAATTAAAGAAAAACTGTTTTTT. It translates to CASSNEIKEKLFF.

This clone showed up just a few times. CDR3 amino acids: CASSLRAGELFF. CDR3 DNA sequence: TGTGCCAGCAGCTTAAGGGCCGGGGAGCTGTTTTTT. This chain connects TRBV7-9 to TRBJ2-2; no definite D call. CDR3 length equals 12 residues. Trimming stripped 2 bases from V and 6 bases from J, with 4 bases between. CDR1 is SEHNR, CDR2 FQNEAQ, per germline (reference sequence).

This clone was counted once. The rearrangement links TRBV5-1 to TRBJ2-3, with 7 bases matching TRBD2. This CDR3 is 16 amino acids long. The V segment lost 0 bases and the J segment 0 bases; nucleotides outside the gene matches: 4. Germline V gives CDR1 SGHRS, CDR2 YFSETQ. CDR3 DNA sequence: TGCGCCAGCAGCTTGGAGAGCGGGGCTAGCACAGATACGCAGTATTTT. Translating gives CASSLESGASTDTQYF.